In its sample, the clone carrying this T cell receptor beta chain was seen a few times. The sample belongs to a study of T cell changes during pregnancy in multiple sclerosis. The V gene lost 7 bases and the J gene lost 0 bases, with 8 bases spanning the gap. CDR3 length: 13 amino acids. CDR1 is SGDLS, CDR2 YYNGEE, per germline. Some clones are missing from TCRdb's copy, which holds only in-frame ones; the method was immunoSEQ multiplex PCR. Found here are under 60,000 clones, 92% of them singletons; the top ten hold about 0.64%. V is TRBV9 and J is TRBJ1-3; no firm D call. The clonotype originates from a female donor with multiple sclerosis, enrolled in a pregnancy study. The sample here was CD4+ T cells from peripheral blood mononuclear cells, taken after pregnancy. The CDR3 sequence is CASGASSGNTIYF. CDR3 in DNA: TGTGCCAGCGGCGCCAGCTCTGGAAACACCATATATTTT. Combining the CDR3 with reference TRBV9 and TRBJ1-3 gives the whole variable domain DSGVTQTPKHLITATGQRVTLRCSPRSGDLSVYWYQQSLDQGLQFLIQYYNGEERAKGNILERFSAQQFPDLHSELNLSSLELGDSALYFCASGASSGNTIYFGEGSWLTVV.